Shown below are 21 T cell receptor beta chains from a single sample sequenced in a study of cytomegalovirus exposure and HLA in healthy donors. 13 Jbeta primers and 60 Vbeta primers were used for the PCR. Assay: immunoSEQ multiplex PCR; the TCRdb copy retains only in-frame clones and omits some. The listing records roughly 50,000 clones. The sample comprised PBMCs. The receptors originated from a female donor in good health and CMV-seronegative.

This chain connects TRBV4-2 to TRBJ1-1, with D maybe TRBD1 (5 bases). CDR1 LGHNA and CDR2 YNFKEQ come from the germline V gene. The CDR3 spans 15 residues. V was shortened by 4 bases and J by 4 bases, with 16 bases between the two germline ends. CDR3 DNA: TGTGCCAGCAGCCGAGCAGGGTCGGGGGGCACTGAAGCTTTCTTT. Amino acids: CASSRAGSGGTEAFF.

The rearrangement joins TRBV18 to TRBJ2-2; 10 bases match TRBD1. Losses at the gene ends were 3 bases for V and 7 bases for J; bases not matched to a gene: 5. Germline loops: CDR1 KGHSH, CDR2 LQKENI. The CDR3 covers 15 residues. CDR3 coding DNA: TGTGCCAGCTCACCCGGGACAGGGGAGATCGGGGAGCTGTTTTTT. Protein: CASSPGTGEIGELFF.

The chain employs TRBV18 and TRBJ2-7, with D perhaps matching TRBD1 (5 bases). With 1 base removed from V and 6 bases from J, the gap between germline ends came to 19 bases. Per germline, CDR1 KGHSH and CDR2 LQKENI. The CDR3 runs to 16 residues. The CDR3 DNA reads TGTGCCAGCTCACCACGGCAGGGCACCGGATCTGGCGAGCAGTACTTC. Protein sequence: CASSPRQGTGSGEQYF.

Details on this clone: At one boundary the junction diverges from the germline segment, which might be a read error. This chain connects TRBV29-1 to TRBJ1-2, with 9 bases matching TRBD1. The germline gives CDR1 SQVTM, CDR2 ANQGSEA. The CDR3 length is 12 residues. The CDR3 coding sequence is TGCAGCGTAGAAGACAGGGGGAATGGCTACACCTTC. The encoded protein is CSVEDRGNGYTF.

The V and J genes are TRBV29-1 and TRBJ2-3; D is unresolved. Trimming took 7 bases from V and 1 from J, leaving 18 bases between them. The CDR3 has 15 amino acids. CDR1 is SQVTM and CDR2 is ANQGSEA in the germline V gene. CDR3 nucleotide sequence: TGCAGCGGAGCCGACCCGTCCCGGGGCACAGATACGCAGTATTTT. This codes for CSGADPSRGTDTQYF.

The chain recombines TRBV30 with TRBJ1-5, with a possible D match to TRBD1 (5 bases). Germline CDR1 reads GTSNPN; CDR2 reads SVGIG (reference sequence). The V end was cut by 5 bases, the J end by 3 bases, with 17 bases between. This CDR3 has 15 residues. As DNA, the CDR3 is TGTGCCTGGGGAAGGGGTCTGGGCTCCAATCAGCCCCAGCATTTT. Translated, it gives CAWGRGLGSNQPQHF.

This sequence joins TRBV30 and TRBJ1-1, with a possible D match to TRBD1 (5 bases). The CDR3 loop spans 14 amino acids. Trimming removed 0 bases at V and 1 base at J, with 9 bases between. Germline V gives CDR1 GTSNPN, CDR2 SVGIG (reference sequence). The CDR3 spells CAWSVGPGNTEAFF. DNA for the CDR3: TGTGCCTGGAGTGTGGGGCCAGGGAACACTGAAGCTTTCTTT.

The chain joins TRBV2 to TRBJ2-7; TRBD2 might be the D (5 bases). CDR3 length: 11 residues. Germline-derived CDR1 and CDR2 are SNHLY and FYNNEI. V was cut by 1 base and J by 7 bases, with 5 bases left in between. The CDR3 loop is CASSEEREQYF. The CDR3 bases are TGTGCCAGCAGTGAAGAGCGGGAGCAGTACTTC.

The V gene is TRBV7-8, the J gene TRBJ2-7, with no clear D. The CDR3 sequence is 12 residues long. Trimming took 3 bases from V and 6 from J, leaving 9 bases between them. The germline CDR1 and CDR2 sequences are SGHVS and FQNEAQ. DNA of the CDR3: TGTGCCAGCAGCTTCCCAGGCTCCGAGCAGTACTTC. Translation gives CASSFPGSEQYF.

V usage is TRBV7-2 and J usage is TRBJ1-6; 8 nucleotides align to TRBD1. This CDR3 comprises 15 residues. V shed 1 base, J shed 10 bases, and the junction held 6 bases outside the gene matches. Germline CDR1 and CDR2: SGHTA and FQGNSA. The DNA of the CDR3 is TGTGCCAGCAGCTTAGGCGGCAGGGGGCGATCACCCCTCCACTTT. This encodes CASSLGGRGRSPLHF.

The rearrangement joins TRBV4-2 to TRBJ2-3, with TRBD2 identical over 13 bases. This CDR3 is 16 amino acids long. Trimming at V came to 1 base and at J to 6 bases, leaving 4 bases not matched to a gene. Germline CDR1 and CDR2: LGHNA and YNFKEQ. Here the CDR3 reads CASSQGTSGGSDTQYF. The CDR3, as DNA: TGTGCCAGCAGCCAAGGGACTAGCGGGGGTTCGGATACGCAGTATTTT.

The genes are TRBV30 and TRBJ1-1; D remains unclear. V lost 2 bases and J lost 8, with 15 bases in between. The CDR3 consists of 13 residues. Germline CDR1 reads GTSNPN; CDR2 reads SVGIG (reference sequence). CDR3 in DNA: TGTGCCTGGAGTTGGGAGGTTGGTGTGGAAGCTTTCTTT. Its protein is CAWSWEVGVEAFF.

This sequence joins TRBV4-3 and TRBJ1-2, with TRBD1 identical over 8 bases. CDR3 size: 17 residues. The V gene end was trimmed by 0 bases and the J gene end by 0 bases; junction bases not matched to a gene: 6. Germline V gene lookup returns CDR1 LGHNA and CDR2 YSLEER. CDR3 DNA: TGCGCCAGCAGCCAAGATCCAGGGGGCCCTACTAACTATGGCTACACCTTC. Translating it yields CASSQDPGGPTNYGYTF.

The rearrangement joins TRBV7-3 to TRBJ2-7; 7 bases align to TRBD2. The CDR3 totals 14 residues. Germline trimming cut 5 bases from V and 1 base from J; bases unmatched to any gene: 5. CDR1 and CDR2 from the germline V gene are SGHTA and FQGTGA. The DNA of the CDR3 is TGTGCCAGCAGCCCGACGGGACTATCCTACGAGCAGTACTTC. Translated, it gives CASSPTGLSYEQYF.

This chain joins TRBV29-1 and TRBJ2-1, with a tentative D call TRBD1 (6 bases). This CDR3 comprises 11 residues. The germline V and J ends were trimmed by 7 bases and 4 bases, with 8 bases remaining between them. Germline V lookup: CDR1 SQVTM, CDR2 ANQGSEA. CDR3 nucleotides: TGCAGCGCAACAGGGTACAATGAGCAGTTCTTC. This translates into CSATGYNEQFF.

The chain uses TRBV15 and TRBJ1-2; a possible D gene is TRBD1 (5 bases). In germline, CDR1 is LNHNV, CDR2 YYDKDF (reference sequence). The CDR3 contains 14 residues. Trimming took 1 base from V and 8 from J, leaving 14 bases between them. This CDR3 reads CATSRGGRAGGYTF. The CDR3 DNA is TGTGCCACCAGCAGAGGTGGCAGGGCTGGCGGCTACACCTTC.

This rearrangement joins TRBV6-5 to TRBJ1-1; maybe TRBD1 (5 bases). V was cut by 5 bases and J by 12 bases, with 16 bases left in between. CDR1 is MNHEY and CDR2 is SVGAGI in the germline V gene. This CDR3 contains 12 residues. The CDR3 bases are TGTGCCAGCAGTACGGGGGTGGGTGAGACTTTCTTT. Its translation is CASSTGVGETFF.

The V call is TRBV4-3, the J call TRBJ2-1; 9 nucleotides line up with TRBD2. This CDR3 is built from 17 residues. V trimming: 4 bases; J trimming: 10 bases; junction bases outside the gene matches: 17. The germline V gene encodes CDR1 LGHNA and CDR2 YSLEER. CDR3 residues: CASSPGATGGGATEQFF. CDR3 nucleotide sequence: TGCGCCAGCAGCCCCGGGGCAACGGGCGGGGGGGCGACCGAGCAGTTCTTC.

The chain recombines TRBV7-8 with TRBJ2-7, with 13 bases lining up with TRBD2. Germline-derived CDR1 and CDR2 are SGHVS and FQNEAQ. The CDR3 is 17 amino acids. The trim removed 0 bases at V and 3 bases at J, leaving 5 bases unmatched. CDR3 nucleotide sequence: TGTGCCAGCAGCTTAGCCCGGACTAGCGGGGGCCTCTACGAGCAGTACTTC. It specifies CASSLARTSGGLYEQYF.

The J gene is TRBJ2-5, the V gene TRBV5-4, with unresolved D. V dropped 3 bases and J dropped 2 bases, with 2 bases sitting between them. The germline gives CDR1 SGHNT, CDR2 YYREEE (reference sequence). This CDR3 spans 11 amino acids. CDR3 sequence reads: CASSSQETQYF. The CDR3 coding sequence is TGTGCCAGCAGCTCACAAGAGACCCAGTACTTC.

CDR3 residues: CASSVGEYQPQHF. CDR3 nucleotides: TGTGCCAGCAGCGTCGGGGAGTATCAGCCCCAGCATTTT. V is TRBV9 and J is TRBJ1-5; D is ambiguous. Germline V gives CDR1 SGDLS, CDR2 YYNGEE. Trimming stripped 2 bases from V and 5 bases from J, with 8 bases between. There are 13 residues in the CDR3.